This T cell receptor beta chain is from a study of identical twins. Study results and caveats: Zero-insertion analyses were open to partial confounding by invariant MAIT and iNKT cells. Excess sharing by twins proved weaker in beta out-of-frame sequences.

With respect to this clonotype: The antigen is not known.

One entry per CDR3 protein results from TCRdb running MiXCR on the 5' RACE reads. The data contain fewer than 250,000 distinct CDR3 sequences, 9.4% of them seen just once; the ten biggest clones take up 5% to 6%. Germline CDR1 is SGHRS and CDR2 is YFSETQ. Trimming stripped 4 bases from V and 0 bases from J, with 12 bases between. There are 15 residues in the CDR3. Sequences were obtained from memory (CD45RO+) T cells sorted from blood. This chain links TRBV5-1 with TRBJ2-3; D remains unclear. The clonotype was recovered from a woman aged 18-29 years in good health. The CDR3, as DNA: TGCGCCAGCAGCCGCTGGGTGGCTAGCACAGATACGCAGTATTTT. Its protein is CASSRWVASTDTQYF.